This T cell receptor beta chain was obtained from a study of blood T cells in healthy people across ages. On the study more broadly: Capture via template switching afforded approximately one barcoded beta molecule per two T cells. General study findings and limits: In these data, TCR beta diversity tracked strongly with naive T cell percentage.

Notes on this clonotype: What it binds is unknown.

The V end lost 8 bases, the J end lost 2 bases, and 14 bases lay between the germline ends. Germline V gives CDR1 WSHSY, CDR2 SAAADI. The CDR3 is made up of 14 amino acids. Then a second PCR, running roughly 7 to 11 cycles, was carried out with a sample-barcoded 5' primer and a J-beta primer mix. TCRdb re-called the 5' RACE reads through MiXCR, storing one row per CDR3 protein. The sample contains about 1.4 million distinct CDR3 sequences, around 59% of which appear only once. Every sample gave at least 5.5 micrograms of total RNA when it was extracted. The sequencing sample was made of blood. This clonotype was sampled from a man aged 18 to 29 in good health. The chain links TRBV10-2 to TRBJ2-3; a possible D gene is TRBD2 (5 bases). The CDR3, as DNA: TGCGCCAGCCTTGCAGCGGCGATCACAGATACGCAGTATTTT. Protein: CASLAAAITDTQYF.